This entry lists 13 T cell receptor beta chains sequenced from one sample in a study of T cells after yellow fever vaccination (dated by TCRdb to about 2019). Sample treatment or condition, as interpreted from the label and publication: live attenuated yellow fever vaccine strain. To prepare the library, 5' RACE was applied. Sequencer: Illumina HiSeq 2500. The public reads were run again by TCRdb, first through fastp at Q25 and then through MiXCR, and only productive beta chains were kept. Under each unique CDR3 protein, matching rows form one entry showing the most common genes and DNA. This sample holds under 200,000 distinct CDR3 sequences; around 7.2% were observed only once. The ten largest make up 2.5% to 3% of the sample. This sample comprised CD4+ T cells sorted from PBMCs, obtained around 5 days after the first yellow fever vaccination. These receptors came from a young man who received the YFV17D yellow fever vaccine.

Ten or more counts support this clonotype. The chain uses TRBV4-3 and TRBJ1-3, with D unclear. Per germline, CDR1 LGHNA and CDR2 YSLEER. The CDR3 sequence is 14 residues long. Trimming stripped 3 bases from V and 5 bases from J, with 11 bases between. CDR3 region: CASSHVPNRNTIYF. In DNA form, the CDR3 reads TGCGCCAGCAGCCACGTACCAAACCGAAACACCATATATTTT.

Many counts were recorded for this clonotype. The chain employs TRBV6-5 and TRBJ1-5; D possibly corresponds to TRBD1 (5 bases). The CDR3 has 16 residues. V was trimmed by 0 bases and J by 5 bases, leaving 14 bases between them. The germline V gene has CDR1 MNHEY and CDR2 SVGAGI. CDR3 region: CASSYSGPGFDQPQHF. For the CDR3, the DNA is TGTGCCAGCAGTTACTCGGGGCCAGGGTTTGATCAGCCCCAGCATTTT.

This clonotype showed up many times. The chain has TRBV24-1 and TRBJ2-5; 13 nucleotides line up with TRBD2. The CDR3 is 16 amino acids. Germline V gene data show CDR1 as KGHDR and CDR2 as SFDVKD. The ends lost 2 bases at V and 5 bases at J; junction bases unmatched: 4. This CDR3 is CATSDSGLAGTETQYF. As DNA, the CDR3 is TGTGCCACCAGTGATTCGGGACTAGCGGGGACGGAGACCCAGTACTTC.

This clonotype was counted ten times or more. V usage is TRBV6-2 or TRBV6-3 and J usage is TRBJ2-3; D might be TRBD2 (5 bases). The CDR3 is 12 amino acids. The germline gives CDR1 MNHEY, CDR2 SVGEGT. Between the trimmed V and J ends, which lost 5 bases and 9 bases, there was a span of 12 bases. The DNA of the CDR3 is TGTGCCAGCAGTCCGAGTCGGAGGACGCAGTATTTT. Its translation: CASSPSRRTQYF.

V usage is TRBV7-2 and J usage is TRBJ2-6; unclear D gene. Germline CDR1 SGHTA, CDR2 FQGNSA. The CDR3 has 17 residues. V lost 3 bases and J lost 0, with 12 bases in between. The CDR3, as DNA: TGTGCCAGCAGCTTTTCCGCCCTTCTCTCTGGGGCCAACGTCCTGACTTTC. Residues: CASSFSALLSGANVLTF.

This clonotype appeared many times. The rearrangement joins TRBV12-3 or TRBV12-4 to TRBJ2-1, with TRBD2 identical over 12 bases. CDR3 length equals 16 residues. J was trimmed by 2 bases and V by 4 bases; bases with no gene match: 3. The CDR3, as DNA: TGTGCCAGCAGTTCCCCTAGCGGGGGGGCCTACAATGAGCAGTTCTTC. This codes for CASSSPSGGAYNEQFF.

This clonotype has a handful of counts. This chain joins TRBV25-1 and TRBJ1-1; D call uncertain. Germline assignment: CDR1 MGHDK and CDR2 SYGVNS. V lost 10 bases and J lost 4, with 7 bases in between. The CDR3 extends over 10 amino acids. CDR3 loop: CANGSTEAFF. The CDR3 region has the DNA TGTGCCAACGGGAGCACTGAAGCTTTCTTT.

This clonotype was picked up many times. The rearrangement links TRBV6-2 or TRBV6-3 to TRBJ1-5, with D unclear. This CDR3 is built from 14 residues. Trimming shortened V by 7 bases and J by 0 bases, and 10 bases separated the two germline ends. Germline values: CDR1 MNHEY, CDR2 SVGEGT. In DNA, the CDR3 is TGTGCCAGCACCAAAAAATATAGCAATCAGCCCCAGCATTTT. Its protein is CASTKKYSNQPQHF.

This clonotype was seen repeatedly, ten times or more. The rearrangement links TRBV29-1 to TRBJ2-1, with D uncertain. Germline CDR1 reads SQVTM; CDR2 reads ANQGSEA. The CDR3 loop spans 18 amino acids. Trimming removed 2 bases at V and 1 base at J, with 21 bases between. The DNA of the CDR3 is TGCAGCGTTGAAATATATCCGCCCGGGCTTAGATCCTACAATGAGCAGTTCTTC. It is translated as CSVEIYPPGLRSYNEQFF.

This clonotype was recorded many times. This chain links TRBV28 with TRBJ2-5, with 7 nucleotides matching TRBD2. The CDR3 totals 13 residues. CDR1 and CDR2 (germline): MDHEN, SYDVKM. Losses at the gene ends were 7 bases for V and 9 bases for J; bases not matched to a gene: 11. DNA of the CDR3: TGTGCCAGCATCAACCCGGGGGGAGTGGCCCAGTACTTC. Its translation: CASINPGGVAQYF.

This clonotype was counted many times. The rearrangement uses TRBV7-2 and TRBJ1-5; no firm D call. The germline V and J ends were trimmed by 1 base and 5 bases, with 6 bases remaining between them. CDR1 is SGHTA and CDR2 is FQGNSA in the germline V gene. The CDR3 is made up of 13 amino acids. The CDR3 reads CASSLGMDQPQHF. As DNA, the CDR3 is TGTGCCAGCAGCTTAGGGATGGATCAGCCCCAGCATTTT.

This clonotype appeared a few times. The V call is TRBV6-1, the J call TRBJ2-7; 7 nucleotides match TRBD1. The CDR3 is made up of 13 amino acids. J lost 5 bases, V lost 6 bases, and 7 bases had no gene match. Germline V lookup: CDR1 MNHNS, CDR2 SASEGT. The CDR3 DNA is TGTGCCAGCAGGAAAAGCAGGGGGAACGAGCAGTACGTC. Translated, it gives CASRKSRGNEQYV.

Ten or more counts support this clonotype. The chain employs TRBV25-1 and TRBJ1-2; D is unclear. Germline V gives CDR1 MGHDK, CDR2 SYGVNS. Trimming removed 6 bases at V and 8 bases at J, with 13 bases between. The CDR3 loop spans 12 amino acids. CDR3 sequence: CASSPSGVGYTF. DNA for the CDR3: TGTGCCAGCAGCCCATCCGGGGTCGGCTACACCTTC.